The 28 T cell receptor beta chains below were found in one sample sequenced in a study of identical twins (dated by TCRdb to between 2015 and 2016). To prepare the library, 5' RACE was applied. The listed sequencing device is Illumina HiSeq 2000. The public sequencing data were trimmed at Q25 with fastp and processed into clonotypes with MiXCR by TCRdb, which kept only in-frame beta chains. Each CDR3 protein appears once, grouped with its most common genes and DNA. Within this sample are fewer than 350,000 distinct CDR3 sequences, with more than 6.5% of them counted one time only. The ten top clones hold less than 2.5% of the sample. These data were also filed under a second study, of yellow fever vaccine responses in identical twins.

Specimen: memory (CD45RO+) T cells sorted from blood. The cell subset or site label, read with the paper, signifies: CD45RO+ enriched T cells. The receptors here all came from a woman aged 18-30 years in good health.

J is TRBJ2-2 and V is TRBV5-6; D call uncertain. This CDR3 comprises 15 residues. Germline V lookup: CDR1 SGHDT, CDR2 YYEEEE. The V and J ends lost 3 bases and 1 base respectively, with 10 bases between them. The chain's CDR3 is CASSWRKKNTGELFF. CDR3 sequence (DNA): TGTGCCAGCAGCTGGCGAAAAAAGAACACCGGGGAGCTGTTTTTT.

The CDR3 sequence: CASSGLDYSYNEQFF. DNA of the CDR3: TGCGCCAGCAGCGGTCTTGACTATTCCTACAATGAGCAGTTCTTC. V and J are TRBV5-1 and TRBJ2-1; TRBD2 might be the D (5 bases). CDR3 length: 15 amino acids. Deletions cut 4 bases from V and 1 base from J, with 12 bases between. Germline lookup yields CDR1 SGHRS and CDR2 YFSETQ.

This clonotype was observed many times. The chain uses TRBV27 and TRBJ2-3; TRBD2 matches 10 bases. With V trimmed by 3 bases and J by 0 bases, 0 bases remained unmatched. The CDR3 extends over 15 amino acids. The germline V gene encodes CDR1 MNHEY and CDR2 SMNVEV (reference sequence). The DNA of the CDR3 is TGTGCCAGCAGTTTGACTAGCGGGAGCACAGATACGCAGTATTTT. Translation: CASSLTSGSTDTQYF.

In this sample, this clonotype turned up once. V is TRBV18 and J is TRBJ1-1; the match to TRBD1 covers 9 bases. CDR3 length: 17 amino acids. Trimming took 3 bases from V and 0 from J; bases not matched to a gene: 8. Germline-derived CDR1 and CDR2 are KGHSH and LQKENI. This chain's CDR3 is CASSPVPGQGMNTEAFF. The CDR3 bases are TGTGCCAGCTCACCCGTCCCGGGACAGGGAATGAACACTGAAGCTTTCTTT.

The V and J genes are TRBV6-1 and TRBJ2-5; 7 bases map to TRBD2. The CDR3 extends over 16 amino acids. Germline CDR1 reads MNHNS; CDR2 reads SASEGT. The trim removed 5 bases at V and 1 base at J, leaving 10 bases unmatched. The CDR3 loop is CASSPRSSGLQETQYF. Here the CDR3 DNA reads TGTGCCAGCAGTCCCCGGAGTAGCGGGCTCCAAGAGACCCAGTACTTC.

This clonotype has more than one count but fewer than ten. The rearrangement links TRBV27 to TRBJ1-3, with 8 bases lining up with TRBD1. The germline V gene encodes CDR1 MNHEY and CDR2 SMNVEV (reference sequence). CDR3 length: 13 residues. J gave up 2 bases and V 6 bases, and 0 bases lay outside the gene matches. DNA for the CDR3: TGTGCCAGCAGGACAGGGGCTGGAAACACCATATATTTT. This codes for CASRTGAGNTIYF.

This clonotype was seen ten or more times. The rearrangement uses TRBV29-1 and TRBJ1-1; 9 bases align to TRBD1. The CDR3 covers 13 residues. Germline lookup yields CDR1 SQVTM and CDR2 ANQGSEA. V gave up 8 bases and J gave up 0 bases; unmatched junction bases: 4. The CDR3 coding sequence is TGCAGCCACCGGGACAGGGTGAACACTGAAGCTTTCTTT. Translation gives CSHRDRVNTEAFF. The full variable domain, its missing parts supplied by reference TRBV29-1 and TRBJ1-1, is SAVISQKPSRDICQRGTSLTIQCQVDSQVTMMFWYRQQPGQSLTLIATANQGSEATYESGFVIDKFPISRPNLTFSTLTVSNMSPEDSSIYLCSHRDRVNTEAFFGQGTRLTVV.

The chain couples TRBV18 to TRBJ1-2; D gene uncertain. V was trimmed by 3 bases and J by 3 bases, leaving 8 bases between them. The germline gives CDR1 KGHSH, CDR2 LQKENI. The CDR3 has 13 residues. CDR3 region: CASSPASHYGYTF. For the CDR3, the DNA is TGTGCCAGCTCACCGGCCAGTCACTATGGCTACACCTTC. The whole variable domain, filled in from reference TRBV18 and TRBJ1-2, reads NAGVMQNPRHLVRRRGQEARLRCSPMKGHSHVYWYRQLPEEGLKFMVYLQKENIIDESGMPKERFSAEFPKEGPSILRIQQVVRGDSAAYFCASSPASHYGYTFGSGTRLTVV.

Ten or more counts support this clonotype. The V gene is TRBV29-1, the J gene TRBJ2-7; 8 nucleotides line up with TRBD1. This CDR3 comprises 13 residues. With 7 bases clipped from V and 4 bases from J, the junction kept 9 bases outside the gene matches. The germline V gene encodes CDR1 SQVTM and CDR2 ANQGSEA. CDR3 sequence: CSAYGTGPYEQYF. The CDR3, as DNA: TGCAGCGCCTACGGGACAGGCCCTTACGAGCAGTACTTC.

This clonotype was counted a few times. The J gene is TRBJ2-7, the V gene TRBV7-2; D is perhaps TRBD2 (6 bases). The CDR3 extends over 13 amino acids. Trimming removed 4 bases from V and 6 bases from J, with 13 bases in between. CDR1 and CDR2 from the germline V gene are SGHTA and FQGNSA. The CDR3 DNA reads TGTGCCAGCAGCTCAGTGGAGGGGTCCGAGCAGTACGTC. It codes for CASSSVEGSEQYV.

This clonotype has a count of ten or more. The chain recombines TRBV5-1 with TRBJ1-1; D is unclear. The CDR3 is 12 amino acids. The V end was cut by 4 bases, the J end by 9 bases, with 13 bases between. From germline, CDR1 is SGHRS and CDR2 YFSETQ. CDR3 sequence reads: CASSPGESQAFF. As DNA, the CDR3 is TGCGCCAGCAGCCCCGGGGAGAGTCAAGCTTTCTTT.

Ten or more counts support this clonotype. CDR3 sequence (DNA): TGTGCCAGCAGCTTAGATCCGGGCCTCGGGGAAAAACTGTTTTTT. Translation: CASSLDPGLGEKLFF. V is TRBV7-8 and J is TRBJ1-4; no reliable D call. CDR1 is SGHVS and CDR2 is FQNEAQ in the germline V gene. This CDR3 contains 15 residues. Trimming cost V 1 base and J 8 bases, with 14 bases left between them.

This clonotype was picked up many times. The chain employs TRBV11-2 and TRBJ2-5; 9 bases line up with TRBD1. Germline trimming cut 5 bases from V and 4 bases from J; bases unmatched to any gene: 14. In germline, CDR1 is SGHAT, CDR2 FQNNGV. This CDR3 region has 17 residues. For the CDR3, the DNA is TGTGCCAGCAGCACCGACAGGGGGGTTTTCTTTGGAGAGACCCAGTACTTC. This encodes CASSTDRGVFFGETQYF.

This clonotype was found a few times. This rearrangement joins TRBV7-8 to TRBJ1-1; 10 positions match TRBD1. CDR3 length: 16 amino acids. V lost 5 bases to trimming and J lost 3 bases; unmatched junction nucleotides: 9. Germline CDR1 and CDR2: SGHVS and FQNEAQ. Here the CDR3 DNA reads TGTGCCAGCAGCAACCGGGACAGGGGCATTTACACTGAAGCTTTCTTT. It translates to CASSNRDRGIYTEAFF.

The V call is TRBV6-2 or TRBV6-3, the J call TRBJ2-1, with D maybe TRBD2 (6 bases). The CDR3 extends over 17 amino acids. The V end was cut by 0 bases, the J end by 0 bases, with 12 bases between. Germline V gene sequence: CDR1 MNHEY, CDR2 SVGEGT. CDR3 sequence (DNA): TGTGCCAGCAGTTACTCTGGCGGGGTAAGCTCCTACAATGAGCAGTTCTTC. This sequence encodes CASSYSGGVSSYNEQFF.

At least ten counts were recorded for this clonotype. The chain is built from TRBV11-2 and TRBJ2-3, with TRBD2 identical over 10 bases. CDR1 is SGHAT, CDR2 FQNNGV, per germline. This CDR3 region has 17 residues. J was trimmed by 5 bases and V by 1 base; bases with no gene match: 9. CDR3 in amino acids: CASSLASLAGEGDTQYF. DNA for the CDR3: TGTGCCAGCAGCTTAGCCTCCCTAGCGGGGGAGGGAGATACGCAGTATTTT.

This sequence joins TRBV20-1 and TRBJ2-1, with D hard to call. Per the germline V gene, CDR1 is DFQATT and CDR2 is SNEGSKA (reference sequence). V lost 6 bases and J 1 base, leaving 7 bases between the germline ends. This CDR3 comprises 12 residues. CDR3 in amino acids: CSARHSYNEQFF. CDR3 sequence (DNA): TGCAGTGCCAGGCATTCCTACAATGAGCAGTTCTTC.

The chain joins TRBV15 to TRBJ1-1; D gene uncertain. V was trimmed by 3 bases and J by 1 base, leaving 6 bases between them. Germline V gene lookup returns CDR1 LNHNV and CDR2 YYDKDF (reference sequence). The CDR3 runs 13 residues. The CDR3 is CATSRVANTEAFF. CDR3 DNA sequence: TGTGCCACCAGCAGGGTAGCGAACACTGAAGCTTTCTTT.

This clonotype was recorded at least ten times. This sequence joins TRBV19 and TRBJ2-5; 10 bases align to TRBD2. Germline CDR1 and CDR2: LNHDA and SQIVND (reference sequence). Unmatched junction bases numbered 1, after V lost 7 bases and J lost 2 bases. The CDR3 contains 13 residues. CDR3 region: CASKREGQETQYF. The CDR3 DNA reads TGTGCCAGTAAGCGGGAGGGACAAGAGACCCAGTACTTC.

This clonotype came up many times. The chain links TRBV7-6 to TRBJ2-3; the D gene could be TRBD1 or TRBD2 (6 bases each). Germline V gives CDR1 SGHVS, CDR2 FNYEAQ. The CDR3 sequence is 20 residues long. V dropped 1 base and J dropped 6 bases, with 29 bases sitting between them. CDR3 sequence: CASSLVYKLARDTGRDTQYF. The CDR3 nucleotides read TGTGCCAGCAGCTTAGTCTATAAGCTGGCGCGGGACACGGGAAGGGATACGCAGTATTTT.

V gene TRBV20-1 combines with J gene TRBJ2-7, with TRBD1 matching over 8 bases. The ends lost 3 bases at V and 6 bases at J; junction bases unmatched: 10. The germline V gene encodes CDR1 DFQATT and CDR2 SNEGSKA (reference sequence). CDR3 length: 14 amino acids. The CDR3 here is CSARSGTGRFEQYF. In DNA form, the CDR3 reads TGCAGTGCTAGGTCCGGGACAGGAAGATTCGAGCAGTACTTC.

This clonotype was counted many times. The chain couples TRBV6-1 to TRBJ1-4; the D gene is possibly TRBD1 (6 bases). V lost 6 bases, J lost 4 bases, and 12 bases lay in between. Germline CDR1 and CDR2: MNHNS and SASEGT. The length of the CDR3 is 14 residues. CDR3 bases: TGTGCCAGCAGCCGGACAGCAAATAATGAAAAACTGTTTTTT. Amino acids: CASSRTANNEKLFF.

This clonotype appeared a few times. This chain links TRBV5-1 with TRBJ2-7, with 7 nucleotides matching TRBD2. This CDR3 region has 16 residues. CDR1 and CDR2 from the germline V gene are SGHRS and YFSETQ. The trim removed 4 bases at V and 0 bases at J, leaving 10 bases unmatched. The CDR3 reads CASSKSGTTNSYEQYF. The CDR3 DNA reads as TGCGCCAGCAGCAAATCCGGGACTACCAACTCCTACGAGCAGTACTTC.

This clonotype appeared a few times. The gene calls are TRBV6-1 and TRBJ2-3, with 11 nucleotides matching TRBD2. The CDR3 covers 16 residues. Germline V gives CDR1 MNHNS, CDR2 SASEGT. J was trimmed by 2 bases and V by 4 bases; bases with no gene match: 5. The CDR3 here is CASSAILAGATDTQYF. The CDR3 bases are TGTGCCAGCAGTGCCATACTAGCGGGGGCCACAGATACGCAGTATTTT.

The chain uses TRBV5-5 and TRBJ2-4, with 7 bases fitting TRBD2. The CDR3 has 16 amino acids. J was trimmed by 9 bases and V by 4 bases; bases with no gene match: 16. Looked up from germline, CDR1 is SGHKS and CDR2 is YYEKEE (reference sequence). The CDR3 loop is CASSQDPPGLRGIQYF. The CDR3 bases are TGTGCCAGCAGCCAGGACCCGCCGGGACTAAGAGGCATTCAGTACTTC.

The genes are TRBV19 and TRBJ2-2; D is possibly TRBD1 (8 bases). CDR3 length: 18 residues. Germline V gene lookup returns CDR1 LNHDA and CDR2 SQIVND (reference sequence). V was pared by 3 bases and J by 1 base, with 18 bases between. The CDR3 here is CASSIGQGLTWNTGELFF. The CDR3 DNA is TGTGCCAGTAGTATCGGACAGGGACTAACTTGGAACACCGGGGAGCTGTTTTTT.

The chain has TRBV28 and TRBJ2-3; 12 bases agree with TRBD2. The CDR3 has 15 amino acids. Looked up from germline, CDR1 is MDHEN and CDR2 is SYDVKM. The V gene end was trimmed by 5 bases and the J gene end by 4 bases; junction bases not matched to a gene: 4. The CDR3 is CASSPLAGGPDTQYF. The DNA of the CDR3 is TGTGCCAGCAGTCCTCTAGCGGGAGGGCCAGATACGCAGTATTTT.

This clonotype was counted between two and nine times. J is TRBJ1-4 and V is TRBV20-1; D gene unclear. The CDR3 has 18 residues. V was pared by 2 bases and J by 5 bases, with 24 bases between. CDR1 DFQATT and CDR2 SNEGSKA come from the germline V gene (reference sequence). DNA for the CDR3: TGCAGTGCTAGAAAGGTTTCGCCGGTCTGGCAGACGAATGAAAAACTGTTTTTT. Amino acid sequence: CSARKVSPVWQTNEKLFF.